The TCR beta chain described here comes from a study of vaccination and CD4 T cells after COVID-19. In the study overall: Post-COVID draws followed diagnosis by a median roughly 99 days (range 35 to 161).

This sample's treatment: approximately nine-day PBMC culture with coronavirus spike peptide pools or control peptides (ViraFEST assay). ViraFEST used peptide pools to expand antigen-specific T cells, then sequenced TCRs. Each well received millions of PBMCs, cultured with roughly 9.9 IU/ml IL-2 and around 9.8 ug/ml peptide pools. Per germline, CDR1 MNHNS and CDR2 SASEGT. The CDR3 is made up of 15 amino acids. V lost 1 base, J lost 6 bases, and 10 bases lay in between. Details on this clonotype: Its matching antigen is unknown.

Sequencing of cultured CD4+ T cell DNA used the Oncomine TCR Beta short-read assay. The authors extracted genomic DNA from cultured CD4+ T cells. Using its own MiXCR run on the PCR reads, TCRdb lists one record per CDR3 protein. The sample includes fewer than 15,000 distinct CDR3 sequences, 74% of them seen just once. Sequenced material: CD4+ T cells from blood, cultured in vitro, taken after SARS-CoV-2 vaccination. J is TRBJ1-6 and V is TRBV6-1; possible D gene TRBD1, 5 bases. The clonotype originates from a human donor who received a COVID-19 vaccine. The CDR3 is CASSEGQGGNSPLHF. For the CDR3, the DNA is TGTGCCAGCAGTGAAGGGCAGGGAGGTAATTCACCCCTCCACTTT.